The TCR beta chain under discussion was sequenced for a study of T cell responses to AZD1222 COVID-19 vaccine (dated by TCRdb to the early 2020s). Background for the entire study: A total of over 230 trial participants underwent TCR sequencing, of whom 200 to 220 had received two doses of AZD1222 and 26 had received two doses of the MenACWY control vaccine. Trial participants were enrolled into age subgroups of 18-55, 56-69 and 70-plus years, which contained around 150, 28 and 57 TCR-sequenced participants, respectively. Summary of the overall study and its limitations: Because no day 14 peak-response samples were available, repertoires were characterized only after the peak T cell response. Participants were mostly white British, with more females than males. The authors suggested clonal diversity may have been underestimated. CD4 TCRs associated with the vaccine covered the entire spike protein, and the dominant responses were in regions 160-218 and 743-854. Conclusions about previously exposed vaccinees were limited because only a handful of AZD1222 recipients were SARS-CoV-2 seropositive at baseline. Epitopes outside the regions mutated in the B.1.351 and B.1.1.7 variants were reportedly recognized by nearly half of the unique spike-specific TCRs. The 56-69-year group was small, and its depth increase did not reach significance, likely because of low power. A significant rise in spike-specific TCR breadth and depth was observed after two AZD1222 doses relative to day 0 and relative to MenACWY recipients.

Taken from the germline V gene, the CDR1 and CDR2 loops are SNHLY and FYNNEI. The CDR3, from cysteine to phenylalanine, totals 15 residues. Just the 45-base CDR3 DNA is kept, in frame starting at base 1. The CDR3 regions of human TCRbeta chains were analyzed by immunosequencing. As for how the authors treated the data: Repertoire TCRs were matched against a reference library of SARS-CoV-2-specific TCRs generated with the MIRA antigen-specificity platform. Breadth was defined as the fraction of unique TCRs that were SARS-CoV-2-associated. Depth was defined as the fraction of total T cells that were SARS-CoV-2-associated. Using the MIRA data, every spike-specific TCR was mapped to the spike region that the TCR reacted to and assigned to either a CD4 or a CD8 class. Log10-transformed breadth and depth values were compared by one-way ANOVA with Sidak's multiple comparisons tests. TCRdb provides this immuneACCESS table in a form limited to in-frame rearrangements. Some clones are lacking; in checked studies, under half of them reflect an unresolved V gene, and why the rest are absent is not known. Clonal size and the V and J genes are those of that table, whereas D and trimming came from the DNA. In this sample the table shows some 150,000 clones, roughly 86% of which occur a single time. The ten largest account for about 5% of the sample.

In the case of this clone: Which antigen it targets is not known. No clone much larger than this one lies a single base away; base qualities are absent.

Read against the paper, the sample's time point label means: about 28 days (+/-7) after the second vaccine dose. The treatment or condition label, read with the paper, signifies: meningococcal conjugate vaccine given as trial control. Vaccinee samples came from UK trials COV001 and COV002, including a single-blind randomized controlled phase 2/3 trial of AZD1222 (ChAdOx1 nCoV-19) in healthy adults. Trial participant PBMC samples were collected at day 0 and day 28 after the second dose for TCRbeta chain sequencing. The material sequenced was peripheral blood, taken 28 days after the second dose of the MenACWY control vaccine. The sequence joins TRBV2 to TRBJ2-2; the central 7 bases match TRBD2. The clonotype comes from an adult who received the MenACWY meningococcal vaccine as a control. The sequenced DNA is TGTGCTCAGAAGGGTCTAGCGGCGAGAACCGGGGAGCTGTTTTTT. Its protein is CAQKGLAARTGELFF.